The rows below give T cell receptor beta chains drawn from one sample of a study of blood T cell repertoires in COVID-19. Assay: immunoSEQ multiplex PCR; the TCRdb copy retains only in-frame clones and omits some. The sample shows 250,000 or so clones, around 87% of them seen only once. Sequences were obtained from peripheral blood. Receptors originate from a woman aged 40 to 50 who had recovered from COVID-19. Both conserved end residues are part of each CDR3. A D gene is named only where the DNA matches it firmly. Size is stated for part of the rows, as once, few or many counts, or as a class when the clone is expanded.

v_call,d_call,j_call,clone_size,cdr3_nt,cdr3_aa
TRBV29-1,NA,TRBJ2-5,NA,TGCAGCGTTGACGCCCGGGACTACCAAGAGACCCAGTACTTC,CSVDARDYQETQYF
TRBV2,NA,TRBJ2-4,few,TGTGCCAGCAGTGAAGAGAGGGCGATAATTCAGTACTTC,CASSEERAIIQYF
TRBV30,NA,TRBJ2-2,NA,TGTGCCACAGCAGGGTATTTGAACACCGGGGAGCTGTTTTTT,CATAGYLNTGELFF
TRBV19,TRBD1,TRBJ1-5,NA,TGTGCCTCATCTGGGGGGCAGGGGGCAAGAGGCAATCAGCCCCAGCATTTT,CASSGGQGARGNQPQHF
TRBV10-3,NA,TRBJ1-1,NA,TGTGCCATCAGTGCACGGGAAGACACTGAAGCTTTCTTT,CAISAREDTEAFF
TRBV27,NA,TRBJ1-1,NA,TGTGCCAGCAGTACAAGGGGAAGGGGGTGGGTCACTGAAGCTTTCTTT,CASSTRGRGWVTEAFF
TRBV2,NA,TRBJ1-1,NA,TGTGCCAGCAGCCGGGGGGGGGATGCTTTCTTT,CASSRGGDAFF
TRBV11-2,NA,TRBJ1-5,NA,TGTGCCAGCAGCTTAGCGGGGGGTCAGCCCCAGCATTTT,CASSLAGGQPQHF
TRBV5-1,TRBD1,TRBJ1-2,NA,TGCGCCAGCAGCCCAACGACAGGGGAAGGCTACACCTTC,CASSPTTGEGYTF
TRBV20-1,NA,TRBJ1-1,NA,TGCAGTGCTAGTGATGGGGGGTACACTGAAGCTTTCTTT,CSASDGGYTEAFF
TRBV19,TRBD2,TRBJ2-3,NA,TGTGCCAGTAGTCGATCGAGGACTAGCGGGGGGGCAAGCACAGATACGCAGTATTTT,CASSRSRTSGGASTDTQYF
TRBV29-1,TRBD1,TRBJ2-7,NA,TGCAGCGTTGAAGGGGCAGGGGGCTCCTACGAGCAGTACTTC,CSVEGAGGSYEQYF
TRBV10-3,NA,TRBJ2-5,once,TGTGCCATCAGCGAGAGCCCCCCCGAGACCCAGTACTTC,CAISESPPETQYF
TRBV12-3/TRBV12-4,TRBD1,TRBJ1-2,NA,TGTGCCAGCAGTTACCCGGGACAGGGCGGCTACACCTTC,CASSYPGQGGYTF
TRBV6-5,TRBD1,TRBJ2-7,few,TGTGCCAGCAGCCCGACAGGGGGCTACGAGCAGTACTTC,CASSPTGGYEQYF
TRBV7-3,TRBD2,TRBJ2-5,once,TGTGCCAGCAGCCCCGGGACTAGCGGGGCCGGGGAGACCCAGTACTTC,CASSPGTSGAGETQYF
TRBV5-4,TRBD1,TRBJ1-2,NA,TGTGCCAGCAGCTTGAACCGACAGGGAGGCTACACCTTC,CASSLNRQGGYTF
TRBV27,NA,TRBJ2-3,NA,TGTGCCAGCAGTTCTGGGGCGAGCACAGATACGCAGTATTTT,CASSSGASTDTQYF
TRBV18,NA,TRBJ2-1,NA,TGTGCCAGCTCACCCGGACACTACAATGAGCAGTTCTTC,CASSPGHYNEQFF
TRBV11-3,NA,TRBJ1-1,NA,TGTTTGGGGGGGGCGACCGAAGCTTTCTTT,CLGGATEAFF
TRBV6-5,NA,TRBJ1-1,once,TGTGCCAGCAGCTACCTTTTGGGGACACCGAACACTGAAGCTTTCTTT,CASSYLLGTPNTEAFF
TRBV11-2,NA,TRBJ1-1,NA,TGTGCCAGCAGCCCAATCAACAGGGAAATGAACACTGAAGCTTTCTTT,CASSPINREMNTEAFF
TRBV27,NA,TRBJ1-6,NA,TGTGCCAGCACCCCTCGGGGGTTCAGGAGCTCCTATAATTCACCCCTCCACTTT,CASTPRGFRSSYNSPLHF
TRBV9,NA,TRBJ2-3,NA,TGTGCCAGCAGCGTCGAAGCAGGGCCTACGCAGTATTTT,CASSVEAGPTQYF
TRBV6-1,NA,TRBJ1-5,few,TGTGCCAGCAGTGATCCAGGACAGCGTAATCAGCCCCAGCATTTT,CASSDPGQRNQPQHF
TRBV11-2,TRBD1,TRBJ1-2,NA,TGTGCCAGCAGCTTAGATAGGGGGACAGGGGGCCTCGGCTATGGCTACACCTTC,CASSLDRGTGGLGYGYTF
TRBV3-1/TRBV3-2,NA,TRBJ2-7,NA,TGTGCCAGCAGCCAAGAGCCCCGGAGGGTCTACGAGCAGTACTTC,CASSQEPRRVYEQYF
TRBV5-6,TRBD1,TRBJ2-7,NA,TGTGCCAGCAGCTTTATGACAGGGGTCCACGAGCAGTACTTC,CASSFMTGVHEQYF
TRBV29-1,TRBD2,TRBJ2-1,NA,TGCAGCGCCGGACTGCGACTAGCGGGGAGCGGTGAGCAGTTCTTC,CSAGLRLAGSGEQFF
TRBV4-1,NA,TRBJ1-3,NA,TGCGCCAGCAGCCAAGATTTTGCGCGCCTTCCGAGCTCTGGAAACACCATATATTTT,CASSQDFARLPSSGNTIYF
TRBV19,TRBD1,TRBJ1-6,few,TGTGCCAGTAGTACAGGACAGGGGACACCCCTCCACTTT,CASSTGQGTPLHF
TRBV5-5,TRBD1,TRBJ2-7,NA,TGTGCCAGCAGCCTGACCGGGACAGTCACCTACGAGCAGTACTTC,CASSLTGTVTYEQYF
TRBV2,NA,TRBJ2-7,NA,TGTGCCAGCAGTTCCCGGAGGGAGCAGTACTTC,CASSSRREQYF
TRBV19,NA,TRBJ2-3,NA,TGTGCCAGTAGTATAGGTAACACAGATACGCAGTATTTT,CASSIGNTDTQYF
TRBV10-2,NA,TRBJ1-1,NA,TGCGCCACCCACCCCCTTCAAACGGGGGACACTGAAGCTTTCTTT,CATHPLQTGDTEAFF
TRBV6-2/TRBV6-3,NA,TRBJ2-7,NA,TGTGCCAGCAGTTTACTCTTAGCGTCAAGCTCCTACGAGCAGTACTTC,CASSLLLASSSYEQYF
TRBV27,NA,TRBJ1-3,NA,TGTGCCAGCAGTCGAAGCTCGGCTGGAAACACCATATATTTT,CASSRSSAGNTIYF
TRBV16,NA,TRBJ1-2,NA,TGTGCCAGCAGCCAAAAGCAGGGTGGCAACTATGGCTACACCTTC,CASSQKQGGNYGYTF
TRBV14,TRBD1,TRBJ1-1,NA,TGTGCCAGCAGCCAAGATTACAGGGGGCACTTCTCCGAAGCTTTCTTT,CASSQDYRGHFSEAFF
TRBV27,NA,TRBJ1-1,NA,TGTGCCAGCAGACCGGTGGGGGGGTTTCCTGAAGCTTTCTTT,CASRPVGGFPEAFF
TRBV5-5,NA,TRBJ2-7,few,TGTGCCAGCAGCTTGGATCTCCCCCCGGGCTACGAGCAGTACTTC,CASSLDLPPGYEQYF
TRBV7-8,TRBD1,TRBJ1-2,NA,TGTGCCAGCAGCTTGGCCCCGGGACAGGCTTTCTATGGCTACACCTTC,CASSLAPGQAFYGYTF
TRBV9,NA,TRBJ1-1,NA,TGTGCCAGCAGCGCTCAAGCAGGCAACGAAGCTTTCTTT,CASSAQAGNEAFF
TRBV30,NA,TRBJ2-5,NA,TGTGCGTGGACTATCCAAGAGACCCAGTACTTC,CAWTIQETQYF
TRBV5-6,NA,TRBJ2-7,NA,TGTGCCAGCAGCCTCCTACCGACAGGTCTTCCCTACGAGCAGTACTTC,CASSLLPTGLPYEQYF
TRBV18,NA,TRBJ1-6,NA,TGTGCCAGCTCACCCCATACTACTTCACCCCTCCACTTT,CASSPHTTSPLHF
TRBV6-2/TRBV6-3,TRBD1,TRBJ2-5,NA,TGTGCCAGCAGCCGACCCGGGACAGTACAAGAGACCCAGTACTTC,CASSRPGTVQETQYF
TRBV7-8,TRBD2,TRBJ2-1,NA,TGTGCCAGCAGCCCGCCTGGGAGCGGGGGGCGCTCCTACAATGAGCAGTTCTTC,CASSPPGSGGRSYNEQFF
TRBV4-1,TRBD1,TRBJ1-2,NA,TGCGCCAGCAGCCAAATCTTGCCCCACAGGGGACGTGGCTACACCTTC,CASSQILPHRGRGYTF
TRBV5-4,NA,TRBJ2-7,few,TGTGCCAGCAGCCAGCAGGGGATTCACTACGAGCAGTACTTC,CASSQQGIHYEQYF
TRBV5-1,TRBD2,TRBJ2-7,NA,TGCGCCAGCAGCATCGCCCTAGCGGGGGAGCAGTACTTC,CASSIALAGEQYF
TRBV9,TRBD1,TRBJ2-7,NA,TGTGCCAGCAGCCCCCGCACCGGGACAGGCTCCTACGAGCAGTACTTC,CASSPRTGTGSYEQYF